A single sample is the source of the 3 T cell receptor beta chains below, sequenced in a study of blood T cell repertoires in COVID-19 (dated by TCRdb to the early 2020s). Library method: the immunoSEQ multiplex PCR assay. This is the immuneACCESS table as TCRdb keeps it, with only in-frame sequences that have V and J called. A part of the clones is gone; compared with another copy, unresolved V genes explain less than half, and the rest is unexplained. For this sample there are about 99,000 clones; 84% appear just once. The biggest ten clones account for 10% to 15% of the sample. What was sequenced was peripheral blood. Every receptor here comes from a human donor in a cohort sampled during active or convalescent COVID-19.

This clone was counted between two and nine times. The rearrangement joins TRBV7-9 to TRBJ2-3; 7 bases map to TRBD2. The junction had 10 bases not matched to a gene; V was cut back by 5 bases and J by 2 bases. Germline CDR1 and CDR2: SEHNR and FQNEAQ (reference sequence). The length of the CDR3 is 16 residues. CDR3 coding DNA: TGTGCCAGCAGCCACGACTTTGCGGGGGACACAGATACGCAGTATTTT. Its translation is CASSHDFAGDTDTQYF. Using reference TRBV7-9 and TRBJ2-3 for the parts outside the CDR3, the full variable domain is DTGVSQNPRHKITKRGQNVTFRCDPISEHNRLYWYRQTLGQGPEFLTYFQNEAQLEKSRLLSDRFSAERPKGSFSTLEIQRTEQGDSAMYLCASSHDFAGDTDTQYFGPGTRLTVL.

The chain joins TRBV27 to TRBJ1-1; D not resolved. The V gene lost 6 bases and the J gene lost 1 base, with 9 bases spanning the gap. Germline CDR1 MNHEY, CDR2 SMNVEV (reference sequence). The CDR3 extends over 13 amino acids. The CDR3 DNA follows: TGTGCCAGCAGCCGCACAGCGAACACTGAAGCTTTCTTT. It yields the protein CASSRTANTEAFF.

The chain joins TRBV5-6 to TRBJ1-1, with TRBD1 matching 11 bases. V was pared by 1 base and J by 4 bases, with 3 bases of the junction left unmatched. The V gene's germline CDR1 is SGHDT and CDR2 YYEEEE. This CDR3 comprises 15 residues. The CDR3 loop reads CASSLTGTGGTEAFF. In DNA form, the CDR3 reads TGTGCCAGCAGCTTGACCGGGACAGGGGGCACTGAAGCTTTCTTT.